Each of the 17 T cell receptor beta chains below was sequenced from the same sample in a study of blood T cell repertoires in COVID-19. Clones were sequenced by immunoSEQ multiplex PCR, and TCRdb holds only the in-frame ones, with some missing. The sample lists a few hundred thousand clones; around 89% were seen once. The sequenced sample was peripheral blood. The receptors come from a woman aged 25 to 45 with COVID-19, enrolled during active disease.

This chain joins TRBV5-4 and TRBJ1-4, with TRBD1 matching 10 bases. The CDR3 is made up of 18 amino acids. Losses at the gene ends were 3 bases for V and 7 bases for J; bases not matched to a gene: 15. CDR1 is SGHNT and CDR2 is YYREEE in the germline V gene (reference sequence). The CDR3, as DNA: TGTGCCAGCAGCTCGGCGGGGGGACAGGGGTCGGGCCGTGAAAAACTGTTTTTT. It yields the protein CASSSAGGQGSGREKLFF.

Here the CDR3 DNA reads TGTGCCAGCAGTGACCGGGGGGGGGCGGAGACCCAGTACTTC. This encodes CASSDRGGAETQYF. V is TRBV6-2 or TRBV6-3 and J is TRBJ2-5; 8 nucleotides align to TRBD2. Germline assignment: CDR1 MNHEY and CDR2 SVGEGT. The CDR3 sequence is 14 residues long. V lost 5 bases to trimming and J lost 5 bases; unmatched junction nucleotides: 7.

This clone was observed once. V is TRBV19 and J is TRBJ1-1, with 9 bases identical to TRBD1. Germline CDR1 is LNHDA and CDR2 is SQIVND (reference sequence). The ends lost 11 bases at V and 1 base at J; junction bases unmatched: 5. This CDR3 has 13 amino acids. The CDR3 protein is CASTGGRNTEAFF. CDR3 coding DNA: TGTGCCTCCACAGGGGGCCGGAACACTGAAGCTTTCTTT. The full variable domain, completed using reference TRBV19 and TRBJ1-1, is DGGITQSPKYLFRKEGQNVTLSCEQNLNHDAMYWYRQDPGQGLRLIYYSQIVNDFQKGDIAEGYSVSREKKESFPLTVTSAQKNPTAFYLCASTGGRNTEAFFGQGTRLTVV.

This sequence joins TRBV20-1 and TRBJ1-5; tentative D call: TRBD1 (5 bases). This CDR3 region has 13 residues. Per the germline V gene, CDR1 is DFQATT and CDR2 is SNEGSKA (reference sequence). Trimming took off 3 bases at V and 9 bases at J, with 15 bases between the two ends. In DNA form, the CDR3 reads TGCAGTGCTAGTCGGGGGGTTGGGCGGCCCCAGCATTTT. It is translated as CSASRGVGRPQHF.

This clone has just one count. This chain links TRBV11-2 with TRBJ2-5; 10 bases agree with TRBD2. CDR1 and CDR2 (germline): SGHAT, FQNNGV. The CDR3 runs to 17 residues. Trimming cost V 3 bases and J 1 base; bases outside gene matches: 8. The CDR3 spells CASSFGAGGILQETQYF. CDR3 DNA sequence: TGTGCCAGCAGCTTTGGAGCGGGGGGGATTCTCCAAGAGACCCAGTACTTC.

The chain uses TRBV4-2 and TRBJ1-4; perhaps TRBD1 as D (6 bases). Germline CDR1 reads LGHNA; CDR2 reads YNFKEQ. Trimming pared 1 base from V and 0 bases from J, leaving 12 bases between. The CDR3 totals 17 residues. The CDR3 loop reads CASSQASGEATNEKLFF. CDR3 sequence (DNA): TGTGCCAGCAGCCAAGCCTCAGGGGAAGCAACTAATGAAAAACTGTTTTTT.

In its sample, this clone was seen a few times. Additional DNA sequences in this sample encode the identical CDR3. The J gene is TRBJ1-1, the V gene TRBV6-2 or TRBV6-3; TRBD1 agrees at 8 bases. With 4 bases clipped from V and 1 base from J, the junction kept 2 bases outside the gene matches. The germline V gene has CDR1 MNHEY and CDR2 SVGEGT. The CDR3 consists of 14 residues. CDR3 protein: CASSSQGANTEAFF. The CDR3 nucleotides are TGTGCCAGCAGTTCCCAGGGGGCGAACACTGAAGCTTTCTTT.

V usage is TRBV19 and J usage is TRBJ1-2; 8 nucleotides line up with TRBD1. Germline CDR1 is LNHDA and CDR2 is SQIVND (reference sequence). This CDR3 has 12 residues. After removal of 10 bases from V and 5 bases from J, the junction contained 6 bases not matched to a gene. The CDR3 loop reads CATSDRGYGYTF. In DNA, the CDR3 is TGTGCCACCAGCGACAGGGGATATGGCTACACCTTC.

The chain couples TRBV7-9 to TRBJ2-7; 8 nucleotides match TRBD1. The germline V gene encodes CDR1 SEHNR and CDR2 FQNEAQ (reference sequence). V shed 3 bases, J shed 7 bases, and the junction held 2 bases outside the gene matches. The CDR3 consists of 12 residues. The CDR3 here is CASSLTGVEQYF. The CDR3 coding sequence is TGTGCCAGCAGCTTGACAGGGGTTGAGCAGTACTTC.

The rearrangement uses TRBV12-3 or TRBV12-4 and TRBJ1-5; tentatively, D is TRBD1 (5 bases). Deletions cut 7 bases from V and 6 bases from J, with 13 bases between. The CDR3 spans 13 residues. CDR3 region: CASNRGRLQPQHF. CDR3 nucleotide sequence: TGTGCCAGCAATCGGGGGAGGCTTCAGCCCCAGCATTTT.

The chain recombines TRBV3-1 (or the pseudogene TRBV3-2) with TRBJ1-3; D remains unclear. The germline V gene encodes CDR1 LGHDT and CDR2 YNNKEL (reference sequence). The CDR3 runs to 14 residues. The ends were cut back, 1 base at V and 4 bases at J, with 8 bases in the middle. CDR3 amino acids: CASSQGGWGNTIYF. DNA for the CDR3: TGTGCCAGCAGCCAAGGAGGGTGGGGAAACACCATATATTTT.

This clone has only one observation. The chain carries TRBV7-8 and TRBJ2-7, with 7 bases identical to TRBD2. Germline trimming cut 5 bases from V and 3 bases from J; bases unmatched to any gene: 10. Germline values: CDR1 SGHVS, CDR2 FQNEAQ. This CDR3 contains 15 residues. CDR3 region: CASSLGLAASYEQYF. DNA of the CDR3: TGTGCCAGCAGCCTAGGGCTAGCGGCAAGCTACGAGCAGTACTTC.

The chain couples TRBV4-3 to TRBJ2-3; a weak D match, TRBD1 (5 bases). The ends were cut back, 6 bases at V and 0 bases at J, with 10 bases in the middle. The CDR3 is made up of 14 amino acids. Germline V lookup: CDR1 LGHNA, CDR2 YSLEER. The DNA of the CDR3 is TGCGCCAGCAGTTTCGGACAAAGCACAGATACGCAGTATTTT. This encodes CASSFGQSTDTQYF.

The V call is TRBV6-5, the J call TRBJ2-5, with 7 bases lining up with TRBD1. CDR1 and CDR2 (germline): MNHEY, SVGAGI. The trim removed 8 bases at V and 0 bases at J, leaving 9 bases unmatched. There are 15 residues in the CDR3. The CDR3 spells CASWGTVLYQETQYF. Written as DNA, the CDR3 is TGTGCCAGCTGGGGGACAGTCTTGTACCAAGAGACCCAGTACTTC.

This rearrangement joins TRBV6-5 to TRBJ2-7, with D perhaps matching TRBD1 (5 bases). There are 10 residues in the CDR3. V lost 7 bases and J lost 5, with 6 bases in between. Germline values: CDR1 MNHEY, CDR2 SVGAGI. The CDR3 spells CASIRDEQYV. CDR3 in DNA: TGTGCCAGCATCAGGGACGAGCAGTACGTC.

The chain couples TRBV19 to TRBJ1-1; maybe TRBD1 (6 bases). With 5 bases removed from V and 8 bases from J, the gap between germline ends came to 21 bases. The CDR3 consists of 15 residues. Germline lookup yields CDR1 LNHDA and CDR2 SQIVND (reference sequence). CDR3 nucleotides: TGTGCCAGTAGTTGGGGACACCACCTTCCAGTGGAAGCTTTCTTT. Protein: CASSWGHHLPVEAFF.

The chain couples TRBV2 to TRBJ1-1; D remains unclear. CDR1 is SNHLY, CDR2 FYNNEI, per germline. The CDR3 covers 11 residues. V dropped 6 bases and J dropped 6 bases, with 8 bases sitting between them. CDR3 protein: CASRREAEAFF. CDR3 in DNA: TGTGCCAGCAGGCGGGAGGCTGAAGCTTTCTTT.